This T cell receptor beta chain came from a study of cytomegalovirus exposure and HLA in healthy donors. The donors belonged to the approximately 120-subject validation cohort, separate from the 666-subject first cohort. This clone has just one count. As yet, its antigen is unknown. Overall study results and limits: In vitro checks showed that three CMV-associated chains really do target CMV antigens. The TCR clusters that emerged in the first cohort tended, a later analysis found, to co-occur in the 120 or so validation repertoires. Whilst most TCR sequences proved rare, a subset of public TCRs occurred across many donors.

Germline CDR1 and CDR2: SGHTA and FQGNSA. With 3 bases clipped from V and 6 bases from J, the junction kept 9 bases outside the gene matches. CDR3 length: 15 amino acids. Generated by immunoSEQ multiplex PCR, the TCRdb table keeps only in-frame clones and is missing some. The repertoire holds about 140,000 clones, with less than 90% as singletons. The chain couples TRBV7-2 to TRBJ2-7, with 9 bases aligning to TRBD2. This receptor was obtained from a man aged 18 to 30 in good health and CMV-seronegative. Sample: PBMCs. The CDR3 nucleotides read TGTGCCAGCAGCTTGGCCGGCGGGAGGGAAACCGAGCAGTACTTC. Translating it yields CASSLAGGRETEQYF.